What follows are 15 T cell receptor beta chains derived from one specimen sequenced in a study of regulatory T cells in long-lasting Graves disease. For TCR beta, libraries came from iRepertoire HTBI primers and Arm-PCR of CDR3 regions. TCRdb re-analysed the multiplex PCR reads in MiXCR, keeping a single row per CDR3 protein. Of some 430,000 distinct CDR3 sequences listed, approximately 21% were seen once; the top ten hold over 6%. Documented time point: persistent/refractory GD, antithyroid drugs over 5 years with positive TRAb. PBMCs provided the RNA from which the TCR library was made. The sample consisted of peripheral blood mononuclear cells (PBMCs), taken when the disease was refractory, from a patient treated with antithyroid drugs. The receptors stem from a female donor with Graves disease.

This clonotype has more than one count but fewer than ten. V gene TRBV4-3 combines with J gene TRBJ2-5; D is unresolved. The CDR3 length is 15 residues. The ends were cut back, 0 bases at V and 1 base at J, with 9 bases in the middle. Germline CDR1 is LGHNA and CDR2 is YSLEER. The CDR3 DNA follows: TGCGCCAGCAGCCAAGATTTAGGTAGCCAAGAGACCCAGTACTTC. Residues: CASSQDLGSQETQYF.

This sequence joins TRBV7-2 and TRBJ2-7, with 8 bases lining up with TRBD1. With V trimmed by 0 bases and J by 1 base, 5 bases remained unmatched. Germline V CDR1 and CDR2: SGHTA, FQGNSA. The CDR3 runs to 16 residues. The chain's CDR3 is CASSLAADRASYEQYF. CDR3 nucleotides: TGTGCCAGCAGCTTAGCGGCGGACAGGGCGTCCTACGAGCAGTACTTC.

This clonotype showed up just a few times. The gene calls are TRBV29-1 and TRBJ1-1, with a tentative D call TRBD1 (5 bases). The CDR3 has 12 amino acids. Germline CDR1 and CDR2: SQVTM and ANQGSEA. V lost 7 bases, J lost 0 bases, and 9 bases lay in between. The CDR3 coding sequence is TGCAGCGCAGGGAGTTTGAACACTGAAGCTTTCTTT. Translation: CSAGSLNTEAFF.

This clonotype came up many times. The genes are TRBV6-1 and TRBJ2-2; a weak D match, TRBD1 (6 bases). V was clipped by 1 base and J by 5 bases, with 11 bases between them. The germline CDR1 and CDR2 sequences are MNHNS and SASEGT. CDR3 length: 15 amino acids. The CDR3 sequence: CASSEGGLGTGELFF. The CDR3 nucleotides are TGTGCCAGCAGTGAAGGGGGGCTGGGGACCGGGGAGCTGTTTTTT.

This clonotype occurred a few times. The chain has TRBV4-1 and TRBJ1-5, with 7 bases that match TRBD1. This CDR3 comprises 15 residues. CDR1 is MGHRA and CDR2 is YSYEKL in the germline V gene. J gave up 5 bases and V 3 bases, and 7 bases lay outside the gene matches. CDR3 in DNA: TGCGCCAGCAGCCACCGGACAGGACAACATCAGCCCCAGCATTTT. It is translated as CASSHRTGQHQPQHF.

The rearrangement links TRBV12-3 or TRBV12-4 to TRBJ2-7; 10 nucleotides align to TRBD1. The ends lost 7 bases at V and 3 bases at J; junction bases unmatched: 6. The CDR3 is made up of 14 amino acids. DNA of the CDR3: TGTGCCAGCATTCCGGGACAGGGGAACTACGAGCAGTACTTC. Amino acids: CASIPGQGNYEQYF.

This clonotype occurred a few times. V is TRBV5-1 and J is TRBJ2-6, with D unclear. V shed 0 bases and J shed 0 bases, with 10 bases lying between them. CDR3 length: 17 amino acids. Germline V gene lookup returns CDR1 SGHRS and CDR2 YFSETQ. This chain's CDR3 is CASSLVQVTSGANVLTF. The CDR3 DNA reads as TGCGCCAGCAGCTTGGTGCAGGTAACCTCTGGGGCCAACGTCCTGACTTTC.

To note about this clonotype: One base away lies a much larger clone, so this may be a sequencing read error. The chain joins TRBV6-1 to TRBJ2-7; D is possibly TRBD2 (5 bases). Trimming shortened V by 11 bases and J by 6 bases, and 23 bases separated the two germline ends. Germline V gene sequence: CDR1 MNHNS, CDR2 SASEGT. This CDR3 comprises 14 residues. The CDR3 bases are TGTGCCGGCACCCGAGGGTGGTATGAATCCGAGCAGTACTTC. It is translated as CAGTRGWYESEQYF.

This chain links TRBV15 with TRBJ1-5, with D possibly TRBD1 on 5 matching bases. The CDR3 is made up of 15 amino acids. CDR1 is LNHNV and CDR2 is YYDKDF in the germline V gene (reference sequence). The ends were cut back, 8 bases at V and 2 bases at J, with 16 bases in the middle. The CDR3 DNA follows: TGTGCCACCTACCCGGGGGGGAGGGGCAATCAGCCCCAGCATTTT. Its translation is CATYPGGRGNQPQHF. Variable domain in full (rest from reference TRBV15 and TRBJ1-5): DAMVIQNPRYQVTQFGKPVTLSCSQTLNHNVMYWYQQKSSQAPKLLFHYYDKDFNNEADTPDNFQSRRPNTSFCFLDIRSPGLGDTAMYLCATYPGGRGNQPQHFGDGTRLSIL.

This rearrangement joins TRBV5-1 to TRBJ2-2; D gene uncertain. Germline V gives CDR1 SGHRS, CDR2 YFSETQ. The CDR3 consists of 15 residues. V was clipped by 0 bases and J by 5 bases, with 11 bases between them. The CDR3 loop reads CASSLALASTGELFF. In DNA form, the CDR3 reads TGCGCCAGCAGCTTGGCTCTGGCAAGTACCGGGGAGCTGTTTTTT.

The chain employs TRBV5-1 and TRBJ2-7; the match to TRBD2 covers 7 bases. The trim removed 1 base at V and 3 bases at J, leaving 7 bases unmatched. The germline CDR1 and CDR2 sequences are SGHRS and YFSETQ. This CDR3 comprises 15 residues. The CDR3: CASSLTYGGFYEQYF. CDR3 bases: TGCGCCAGCAGCTTGACCTACGGGGGGTTCTACGAGCAGTACTTC.

This clonotype was observed at least ten times. The CDR3 coding sequence is TGTGCCAGTAGTATAAGCAACAGAGACACTGAAGCTTTCTTT. It codes for CASSISNRDTEAFF. The V gene is TRBV19, the J gene TRBJ1-1, with no clear D. This CDR3 is built from 14 residues. Trimming shortened V by 2 bases and J by 3 bases, and 10 bases separated the two germline ends. Germline V gene lookup returns CDR1 LNHDA and CDR2 SQIVND (reference sequence).

The table lists this clonotype with many counts. This chain joins TRBV7-2 and TRBJ1-2; D perhaps matches TRBD1 (5 bases). Germline values: CDR1 SGHTA, CDR2 FQGNSA. V lost 5 bases and J 5 bases, leaving 15 bases between the germline ends. There are 14 residues in the CDR3. The DNA for the CDR3 is TGTGCCAGCAGCCCTACCCTCGACAGATATGGCTACACCTTC. This codes for CASSPTLDRYGYTF.

The rearrangement uses TRBV15 and TRBJ2-5; no definite D call. The CDR3 extends over 12 amino acids. Trimming removed 0 bases from V and 6 bases from J, with 5 bases in between. The V gene's germline CDR1 is LNHNV and CDR2 YYDKDF (reference sequence). CDR3: CATSRDPQTQYF. The CDR3 coding sequence is TGTGCCACCAGCAGAGATCCCCAGACCCAGTACTTC.

This clonotype was counted a few times. The germline gene is not matched at one end of the junction; a read error may be the cause. The chain carries TRBV27 and TRBJ1-1; possibly TRBD1 for D (5 bases). Germline CDR1 reads MNHEY; CDR2 reads SMNVEV (reference sequence). The CDR3 length is 15 residues. The CDR3 nucleotides are TGTGCCCGCAGTTTCGCCCGGGGGATAGGCACTGAAGCTTTCTTT. As protein: CARSFARGIGTEAFF.